This T cell receptor (beta chain) was obtained from a study of T-cell reconstitution after alpha-beta-depleted transplantation in children (dated by TCRdb to 2016 to 2017). Looking at the study overall: T-cell immune reconstitution after TCRalphabeta/CD19-depleted allogeneic hematopoietic cell transplantation in children was quantitatively tracked in the study by means of TCR repertoire profiling.

Note on this clonotype: Its recognized antigen is unknown. Per-base qualities were not stored, and no clone one base away is much larger.

What the research found in general, with its limitations: In some patients, high TCRbeta diversity at day 60 was attributed to recipient T cells and intrathymic progenitors that had survived conditioning. Over subsequent months, a decline in hyperexpanded clone frequencies was noted, and after one year, T-cell counts and TCRbeta diversity were mostly ascribed to newly produced T cells. Apparently early alphabetaT-cell count recovery about two months after transplant reportedly relied on only several hundred rapidly expanded clones derived from non-depleted graft cells.

From the cysteine up to the phenylalanine, the CDR3 has a length of 15 residues. The read is trimmed to its CDR3 DNA, 45 bases read in frame from base 1. The junction shows trimming of 2 bases on V and 0 bases on J, plus 11 bases between the germline ends. The treatment or condition label here, explained by the study, means: allogeneic hematopoietic cell transplantation with graft depleted of TCRalphabeta T cells and CD19 B cells. The children who served as transplant recipients had been given grafts of TCRalphabeta/CD19-depleted allogeneic hematopoietic cells. Libraries came from PCR. Instrument on record: Illumina HiSeq 2500. Molecular barcoding was employed in the preparation of TCR libraries, with unique molecular identifiers being used to normalize TCRbeta repertoire quantification. TCRdb trimmed public reads at Q25 via fastp, called clones via MiXCR and kept in-frame beta chains. Identical CDR3 protein sequences are pooled into one entry, listed with their most common genes and DNA. The sample records hundreds of thousands of distinct CDR3 sequences, approximately 10% of which are singletons. Around 2% of the sample is held by the ten biggest clonotypes.

Sequencing used PBMCs, obtained before TCRalphabeta/CD19-depleted stem cell transplant. The chain uses TRBV12-3 or TRBV12-4 and TRBJ2-7; no D segment can be confidently identified. The TCR sequence derives from a child aged 2 to 10 with inherited bone marrow failure, due to receive a stem cell transplant. The base sequence is TGTGCCAGCAGTTTAAGACTCCAAAGCTCCTACGAGCAGTACTTC. The encoded protein is CASSLRLQSSYEQYF.